A single sample gave rise to the 8 T cell receptor beta chains below, sequenced in a study of blood T cell repertoires in COVID-19. Clones were read by immunoSEQ multiplex PCR, and TCRdb kept only the in-frame ones, dropping some. The sample lists roughly 130,000 clones; about three quarters were seen once. Sequencing was carried out using peripheral blood. These receptors came from a man of 80 years or more with acute or convalescent COVID-19.

The J gene is TRBJ2-7, the V gene TRBV7-2; D possibly corresponds to TRBD2 (5 bases). Germline values: CDR1 SGHTA, CDR2 FQGNSA. The germline V and J ends were trimmed by 2 bases and 6 bases, with 11 bases remaining between them. The CDR3 has 13 amino acids. CDR3 in DNA: TGTGCCAGCAGCTTAATAGAGGGTATCGAGCAGTACTTC. Translating it yields CASSLIEGIEQYF. The variable domain in full, with the rest retrieved from reference TRBV7-2 and TRBJ2-7, is GAGVSQSPSNKVTEKGKDVELRCDPISGHTALYWYRQSLGQGLEFLIYFQGNSAPDKSGLPSDRFSAERTGGSVSTLTIQRTQQEDSAVYLCASSLIEGIEQYFGPGTRLTVT.

The rearrangement uses TRBV5-8 and TRBJ2-5, with 8 bases aligning to TRBD1. Germline loops: CDR1 SGHTS, CDR2 YDEGEE. The CDR3 extends over 14 amino acids. The ends lost 4 bases at V and 4 bases at J; junction bases unmatched: 6. CDR3 residues: CASSPRTGRETQYF. DNA of the CDR3: TGTGCCAGCAGCCCACGGACAGGGCGAGAGACCCAGTACTTC.

V and J are TRBV4-3 and TRBJ2-3, with D perhaps matching TRBD2 (6 bases). Germline V gene lookup returns CDR1 LGHNA and CDR2 YSLEER. With 1 base removed from V and 9 bases from J, the gap between germline ends came to 14 bases. CDR3 length: 14 amino acids. DNA for the CDR3: TGCGCCAGCAGCCAAGGGGGTGGGACTTTGACGCAGTATTTT. Protein product: CASSQGGGTLTQYF.

This clone occurred a few times. V is TRBV5-4 and J is TRBJ2-5, with TRBD1 as a possible D gene (6 bases). The CDR3 has 12 amino acids. CDR1 and CDR2 (germline): SGHNT, YYREEE (reference sequence). V gave up 4 bases and J gave up 4 bases, with 8 bases separating them. CDR3 sequence: CASSQGRETQYF. In DNA, the CDR3 is TGTGCCAGCAGCCAGGGGAGAGAGACCCAGTACTTC.

The chain has TRBV5-6 and TRBJ1-6; 9 nucleotides agree with TRBD1. The CDR3 is made up of 14 amino acids. V shed 2 bases, J shed 10 bases, and the junction held 4 bases outside the gene matches. Germline V lookup: CDR1 SGHDT, CDR2 YYEEEE. Here the CDR3 DNA reads TGTGCCAGCAGCTTCCGGGACAGGGTCTCACCCCTCCACTTT. It is translated as CASSFRDRVSPLHF.

The rearrangement joins TRBV4-3 to TRBJ1-4; 9 nucleotides agree with TRBD1. Germline CDR1 reads LGHNA; CDR2 reads YSLEER. The trim removed 3 bases at V and 8 bases at J, leaving 7 bases unmatched. This CDR3 spans 15 amino acids. In DNA, the CDR3 is TGCGCCAGCAGCCAGGAGGGACAGGGCCACGAAAAACTGTTTTTT. Its protein product is CASSQEGQGHEKLFF.

V and J are TRBV7-9 and TRBJ1-2; 10 bases agree with TRBD1. V gave up 6 bases and J gave up 8 bases; unmatched junction bases: 12. This CDR3 region has 15 residues. The germline CDR1 and CDR2 sequences are SEHNR and FQNEAQ (reference sequence). The CDR3 sequence: CASRGKRQGAEGYTF. The CDR3 region has the DNA TGTGCCAGCAGGGGGAAGAGACAGGGGGCTGAAGGCTACACCTTC.

The chain employs TRBV6-5 and TRBJ1-1; the match to TRBD1 covers 7 bases. Losses at the gene ends were 2 bases for V and 5 bases for J; bases not matched to a gene: 5. The CDR3 is 14 residues long. Germline CDR1 and CDR2: MNHEY and SVGAGI. CDR3 DNA sequence: TGTGCCAGCAGTTACACTCACAGGGGTACTGAAGCTTTCTTT. This codes for CASSYTHRGTEAFF.